Each of the 9 T cell receptor beta chains below was sequenced from the same sample in a study of T cells in Graves' hyperthyroidism and ophthalmopathy. TCR beta CDR3 region amplification was performed from RNA transcripts. First-round RT-PCR targeting the TCR CDR3 was performed with the HTBI primer set. TCRdb itself ran the multiplex PCR reads through MiXCR, one entry per CDR3 protein. The sample consists of about 640,000 distinct CDR3 sequences, more than 20% of them appearing once. Sequenced input: blood. These receptors originate from a man aged 25-45 years with Graves' ophthalmopathy.

In this sample, this clonotype turned up many times. The V gene is TRBV28, the J gene TRBJ1-1; 8 bases are a match to TRBD1. This CDR3 is built from 14 residues. Germline V CDR1 and CDR2: MDHEN, SYDVKM. V lost 6 bases, J lost 4 bases, and 7 bases stayed unmatched. In DNA form, the CDR3 reads TGTGCCAGCAGCTCAGGGGGCCTGGGCACTGAAGCTTTCTTT. The encoded protein is CASSSGGLGTEAFF.

The chain's CDR3 is CASSPGHTYGYTF. The CDR3 nucleotides read TGTGCCAGCAGTCCCGGACACACTTATGGCTACACCTTC. V gene TRBV28 combines with J gene TRBJ1-2; D is possibly TRBD1 (5 bases). Germline CDR1 is MDHEN and CDR2 is SYDVKM. The ends were cut back, 5 bases at V and 5 bases at J, with 12 bases in the middle. The CDR3 has 13 amino acids.

The chain has TRBV27 and TRBJ1-1; D gene uncertain. The germline V gene has CDR1 MNHEY and CDR2 SMNVEV (reference sequence). V dropped 2 bases and J dropped 2 bases, with 12 bases sitting between them. The CDR3 runs to 15 residues. The DNA for the CDR3 is TGTGCCAGCAGTTTACTCCCCAAATCCAACACTGAAGCTTTCTTT. This sequence encodes CASSLLPKSNTEAFF.

This clonotype has more than one count but fewer than ten. This sequence joins TRBV2 and TRBJ2-1; 9 bases map to TRBD2. The CDR3 length is 15 residues. V was pared by 3 bases and J by 6 bases, with 6 bases of the junction left unmatched. The germline CDR1 and CDR2 sequences are SNHLY and FYNNEI. This chain's CDR3 is CASSEVAGAPNEQFF. The CDR3 DNA follows: TGTGCCAGCAGTGAGGTAGCGGGGGCCCCCAATGAGCAGTTCTTC.

This clonotype was counted ten times or more. The rearrangement joins TRBV7-2 to TRBJ1-1, with TRBD1 as a possible D gene (5 bases). This CDR3 is built from 17 residues. CDR1 and CDR2 from the germline V gene are SGHTA and FQGNSA. Trimming pared 3 bases from V and 1 base from J, leaving 18 bases between. For the CDR3, the DNA is TGTGCCAGCAGCTTCGGGACCCCCACCCCCAGGAACACTGAAGCTTTCTTT. Residues: CASSFGTPTPRNTEAFF.

This rearrangement joins TRBV4-1 to TRBJ2-7; 9 bases align to TRBD2. The germline V gene has CDR1 MGHRA and CDR2 YSYEKL. The V gene end was trimmed by 4 bases and the J gene end by 2 bases; junction bases not matched to a gene: 6. The CDR3 is 15 residues long. CDR3 nucleotides: TGCGCCAGCAGCCCTGAGACTAGCGGTCCCTACGAGCAGTACTTC. The encoded protein is CASSPETSGPYEQYF.

Many counts were recorded for this clonotype. J is TRBJ2-1 and V is TRBV24-1; 7 bases agree with TRBD2. Unmatched junction bases numbered 9, after V lost 4 bases and J lost 7 bases. This CDR3 contains 15 residues. Germline lookup yields CDR1 KGHDR and CDR2 SFDVKD. The CDR3 nucleotides read TGTGCCACCAGTGACAACAGACTAGCTGGAAATGAGCAGTTCTTC. Its protein product is CATSDNRLAGNEQFF.

This clonotype occurred a few times. V usage is TRBV24-1 and J usage is TRBJ2-3, with 9 bases aligning to TRBD2. This CDR3 has 17 amino acids. From germline, CDR1 is KGHDR and CDR2 SFDVKD. Unmatched junction bases numbered 3, after V lost 0 bases and J lost 0 bases. The CDR3 protein is CATSDLGTSSSTDTQYF. CDR3 nucleotide sequence: TGTGCCACCAGTGATTTGGGGACTAGCTCAAGCACAGATACGCAGTATTTT.

This chain links TRBV29-1 with TRBJ2-7; weak D call: TRBD1 (5 bases). CDR3 length equals 14 residues. V lost 1 base and J lost 4, with 14 bases in between. CDR1 is SQVTM and CDR2 is ANQGSEA in the germline V gene. For the CDR3, the DNA is TGCAGCGTTGAAGCCCACAGGCCAAAATACGAGCAGTACTTC. Amino acids: CSVEAHRPKYEQYF.